These T cell receptor beta chains were read from a single sample in a study of cytomegalovirus exposure and HLA in healthy donors. Some clones are missing from TCRdb's copy, which holds only in-frame ones; the method was immunoSEQ multiplex PCR. Its table lists 120,000 to 150,000 clones. The sample consisted of PBMCs. Every receptor here comes from a woman aged 45-60 years in good health and CMV-seronegative. Each CDR3 is given without its conserved first and last residue.

V gene	J gene	CDR3 protein
TRBV7-8	TRBJ2-5	ASSLARETQY
TRBV5-6	TRBJ2-3	ASSLGQWGTDTQY
TRBV19	TRBJ2-5	ASSARTGVGRETQY
TRBV5-1	TRBJ2-7	ASSTRTTGRYEQY
TRBV4-1	TRBJ2-3	ASSHSGQVSGTQY
TRBV11-2	TRBJ2-4	ASSPQGIKNIQY
TRBV9	TRBJ1-2	ASSDTRGALHGYT
TRBV19	TRBJ2-5	ASQVTGDSQETQY
TRBV4-2	TRBJ1-1	ASSQAGTVGAF
TRBV5-4	TRBJ2-7	ASSHPGGLASSYEQY
TRBV19	TRBJ1-2	ASSRTRGNYGYT
TRBV18	TRBJ1-2	ASSPGEVFYGYT
TRBV5-6	TRBJ2-7	ASSLEAGGLRVQY
TRBV5-1	TRBJ1-5	ASNQGFGSNQPQH
TRBV4-1	TRBJ2-5	ASSQLRESGETQY
TRBV18	TRBJ1-6	ASSPRQGRGVSYNSPLH
TRBV7-2	TRBJ1-2	ASSPQTGDGGGYT
TRBV5-1	TRBJ2-3	ASSLAAGGGFFTDTQY
TRBV19	TRBJ1-2	ASSQAYGYT
TRBV7-2	TRBJ2-1	ASSLYASVDNEQF
TRBV9	TRBJ1-1	ASSPSGDTEAF
TRBV4-1	TRBJ2-7	ASSSRDRAYEQY
TRBV30	TRBJ2-7	AWSVRGVAYEQY
TRBV5-1	TRBJ2-2	ASSSNSNTGELF
TRBV4-3	TRBJ2-7	ASSSGTGAAYEQY
TRBV4-3	TRBJ1-5	ASSQVAFNQPQH
TRBV7-3	TRBJ2-7	ASSLGASSSYEQY
TRBV23-1	TRBJ2-1	ASSQSGRHLYNEQF
TRBV15	TRBJ2-1	ATSVPGGYNEQF
TRBV27	NA	ASKRERTGPYEQY
TRBV15	TRBJ1-3	ATSRIVRHRDRVHHYRNTIY
TRBV4-2	TRBJ2-5	ASSQEGVASGSETQY
TRBV4-2	TRBJ1-2	ASSQGEGTGGRVYYGYT
TRBV11-3	TRBJ2-2	ASSSSGDYTGELF
TRBV5-1	TRBJ2-5	ASSLTEETQY
TRBV14	TRBJ1-2	ASSPGGRPYGYT
TRBV28	TRBJ1-2	ASIESGQVNGYT
TRBV9	TRBJ2-5	ASSGGGGGLQETQY
TRBV5-5	TRBJ1-2	ASSSSGQNLYGYT
TRBV7-9	TRBJ1-1	ASSLGQGASKAF
TRBV7-9	TRBJ1-2	ASSQGQNYGYT
TRBV2	TRBJ1-1	ASRSLVLEAF
TRBV7-3	TRBJ1-2	ASSLTQGLNYGYT
TRBV27	TRBJ2-7	ASSLLPGFGDEQY
TRBV11-2	TRBJ2-5	ASSPRGTEGQETQY